Listed below are T cell receptor beta chains from one sample, sequenced in a study of blood T cells in healthy people across ages. TCRdb reanalysed the 5' RACE reads using MiXCR and keeps one entry per CDR3 protein. Of around 1,700,000 distinct CDR3 sequences listed, 28% are singletons. The sequencing input was blood. The receptors shown here come from a woman aged 25 to 39 in good health. The CDR3 runs from the conserved cysteine through the conserved F or W. A D gene is named only where the DNA matches it firmly. Where a row states a size, it is once, few, many or the class of an expanded clone; other rows omit it.

clone_size,v_call,j_call,d_call,cdr3_nt,cdr3_aa
.,TRBV18,TRBJ2-1,.,TGTGCCAGCTCACACCTTCATCAGCCATCCTACAATGAGCAGTTCTTC,CASSHLHQPSYNEQFF
.,TRBV20-1,TRBJ1-6,.,TGCAGTGCAAACGAACCCCAGGGGTATAATTCACCCCTCCACTTT,CSANEPQGYNSPLHF
.,TRBV4-1,TRBJ1-6,.,TGCGCCAGCAGCCAAGACCGGGGGACATCCTCGGGGAATTCACCCCTCCACTTT,CASSQDRGTSSGNSPLHF
.,TRBV25-1,TRBJ1-5,TRBD1,TGTGCCAGCAGTGGGGGGACAGATAGGAATCAGCCCCAGCATTTT,CASSGGTDRNQPQHF
few,TRBV7-7,TRBJ2-1,.,TGTGCCAGCAGCTTAGGGACCCAGGGTTACTACAATGAGCAGTTCTTC,CASSLGTQGYYNEQFF
many,TRBV5-5,TRBJ2-7,.,TGTGCCAGCAGCTGGACCCCCGATAACTCCTACGAGCAGTACTTC,CASSWTPDNSYEQYF
.,TRBV7-9,TRBJ1-1,TRBD1,TGTGCCAGCAGCTCGACAGGGGCCCGGGGGAAAAATGAAGCTTTCTTT,CASSSTGARGKNEAFF
few,TRBV7-2,TRBJ2-1,.,TGTGCCAGCACCGTAGGGGTCTACTCCTACAATGAGCAGTTCTTC,CASTVGVYSYNEQFF
many,TRBV7-2,TRBJ2-3,TRBD2,TGTGCCAGCAGTTTAAGAGCGGGGGGGAGCACAGATACGCAGTATTTT,CASSLRAGGSTDTQYF
.,TRBV12-5,TRBJ1-1,.,TGTGCTAGTGGTTTGGCCCTACACGGGATGAACACTGAAGCTTTCTTT,CASGLALHGMNTEAFF